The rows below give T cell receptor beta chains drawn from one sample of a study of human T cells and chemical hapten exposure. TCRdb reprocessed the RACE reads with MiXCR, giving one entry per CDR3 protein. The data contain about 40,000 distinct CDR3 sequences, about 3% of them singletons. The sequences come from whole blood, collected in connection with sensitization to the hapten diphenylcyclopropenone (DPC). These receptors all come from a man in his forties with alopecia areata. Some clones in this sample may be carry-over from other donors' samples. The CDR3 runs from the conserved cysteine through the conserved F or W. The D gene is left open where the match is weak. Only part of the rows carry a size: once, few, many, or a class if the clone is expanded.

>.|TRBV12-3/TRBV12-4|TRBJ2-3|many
TGTGCCAGCAGTCGATCAGGGGTTGATACGCAGTATTTT
CASSRSGVDTQYF
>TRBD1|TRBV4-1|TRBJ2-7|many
TGCGCCAGCAGCACCCCGACAGGGCGGCTTCGCGAGCAGTACTTC
CASSTPTGRLREQYF
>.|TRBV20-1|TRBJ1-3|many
TGCAGTGCTAGACCGGACAGTGTATCCTCTGGAAACACCATATATTTT
CSARPDSVSSGNTIYF
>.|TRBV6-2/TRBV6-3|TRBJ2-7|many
TGTGCCAGCAGTCTGTCACCCGACTACGAGCAGTACTTC
CASSLSPDYEQYF
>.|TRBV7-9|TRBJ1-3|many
TGTGCCAGCAGCTTAGTGGCATCGGCAAACACCATATATTTT
CASSLVASANTIYF
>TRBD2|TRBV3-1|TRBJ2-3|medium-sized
TGTGCCAGCAGCCCGACTAGCGGGAGCACAGATACGCAGTATTTT
CASSPTSGSTDTQYF
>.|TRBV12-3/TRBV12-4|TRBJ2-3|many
TGTGCCAGCAGACTCCGGGAAAGGCTTTATACGCAGTATTTT
CASRLRERLYTQYF
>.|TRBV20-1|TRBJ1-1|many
TGCAGTGCCCCCACCAGGAACATGAACACTGAAGCTTTCTTT
CSAPTRNMNTEAFF
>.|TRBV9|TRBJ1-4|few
TGTGCCAGCAGCGTGGGGGGGCGGTCGGCTAATGAAAAACTGTTTTTT
CASSVGGRSANEKLFF
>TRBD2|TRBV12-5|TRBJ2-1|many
TGTGCTAGTGGTTTGGTTCGTGGGGGGGGCTCCTACAATGAGCAGTTCTTC
CASGLVRGGGSYNEQFF
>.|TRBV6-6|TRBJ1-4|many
TGTGCCAGCAGTCTTGACTGGAACGAAAAACTGTTTTTT
CASSLDWNEKLFF
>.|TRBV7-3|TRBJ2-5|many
TGTGCCAGCAGCCTCACTTCGGGGGCCCTCCCAGAGACCCAGTACTTC
CASSLTSGALPETQYF
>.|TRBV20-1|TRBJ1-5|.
TGCAGTACTAGACCTGCTGAGGCAGCTAATCAGCCCCAGCATTTT
CSTRPAEAANQPQHF
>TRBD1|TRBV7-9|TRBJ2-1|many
TGTGCCAGCAGCTTAGCGACAGGGGGGTTCTTC
CASSLATGGFF
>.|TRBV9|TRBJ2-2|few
TGTGCCAGCAGCCCTCAAGGGGATTTCACCGGGGAGCTGTTTTTT
CASSPQGDFTGELFF
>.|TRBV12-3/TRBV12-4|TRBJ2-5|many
TGTGCCAGCAGTTTTGCGGCACAAGAGACCCAGTACTTC
CASSFAAQETQYF
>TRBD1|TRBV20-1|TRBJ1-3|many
TGCAGTGCTAGCTCGGGACAGGGGAGAAACACCATATATTTT
CSASSGQGRNTIYF
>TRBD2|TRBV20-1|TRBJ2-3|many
TGCAGTGCCACCAGACTAGCGGGAGTGGCAGATACGCAGTATTTT
CSATRLAGVADTQYF
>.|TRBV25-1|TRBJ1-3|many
TGTGCCAGCAGTCCGTTGGACTGGGGCAACTCTGGAAACACCATATATTTT
CASSPLDWGNSGNTIYF
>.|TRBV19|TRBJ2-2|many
TGTGCCAGTAGTATATCAGGGTACAGCGGGGAGCTGTTTTTT
CASSISGYSGELFF
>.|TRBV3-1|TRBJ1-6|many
TGTGCCAGCAGCCCTAGGGCGAATTCACCCCTCCACTTT
CASSPRANSPLHF
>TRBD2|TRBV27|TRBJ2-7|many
TGTGCCAGCAGTTTCTTAACTAGCGGGGGAGCCACCTACGAGCAGTACTTC
CASSFLTSGGATYEQYF
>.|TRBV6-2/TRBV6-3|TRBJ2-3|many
TGTGCCAGCGGTGACCCACCAGATACGCAGTATTTT
CASGDPPDTQYF
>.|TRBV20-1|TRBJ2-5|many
TGCAGTGCTAGTAGGGGATTGCAAGAGACCCAGTACTTC
CSASRGLQETQYF
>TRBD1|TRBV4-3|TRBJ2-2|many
TGCGCCAGCAGCCCCCTAACAGGGGGCGGAACCGGGGAGCTGTTTTTT
CASSPLTGGGTGELFF
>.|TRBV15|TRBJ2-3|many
TGTGCCACCAGGGAGGGCGTCGGAGCAGATACGCAGTATTTT
CATREGVGADTQYF
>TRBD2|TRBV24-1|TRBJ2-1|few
TGTGCCACCAGTGATCCAGCGGGAGCCTACAATGAGCAGTTCTTC
CATSDPAGAYNEQFF
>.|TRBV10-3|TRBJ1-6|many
TGTGCCATCAGTGAAGGGGTCCGGCCCTCCAATTCACCCCTCCACTTT
CAISEGVRPSNSPLHF
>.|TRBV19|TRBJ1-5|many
TGTGCCAGTAGTCGGCCTTATAGCAATCAGCCCCAGCATTTT
CASSRPYSNQPQHF
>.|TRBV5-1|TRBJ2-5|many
TGCGCCAGCAGCTTCACGGCGGAAGAGACCCAGTACTTC
CASSFTAEETQYF
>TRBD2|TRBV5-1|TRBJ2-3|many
TGCGCCAGCAGCTTTATCGGGACTAGCGGGTTTTCCACAGATACGCAGTATTTT
CASSFIGTSGFSTDTQYF
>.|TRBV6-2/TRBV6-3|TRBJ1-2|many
TGTGCCAGCAGCCGGGCCCTACGTCTCCAGGGCTACACCTTC
CASSRALRLQGYTF
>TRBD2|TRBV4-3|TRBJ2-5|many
TGCGCCAGCAGCCAAGGGGGATCCCTCGGGACTAGCGGGAGAGTCCAAGAGACCCAGTACTTC
CASSQGGSLGTSGRVQETQYF
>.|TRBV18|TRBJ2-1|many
TGTGCCAGCTCACCCAGACCGGGCAGAGATGAGCAGTTCTTC
CASSPRPGRDEQFF
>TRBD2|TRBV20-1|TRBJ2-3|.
TGCAGTGCTAGAGCGAAACTAGCGGTCCTCACAGATACGCAGTATTTT
CSARAKLAVLTDTQYF
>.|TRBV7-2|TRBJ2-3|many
TGTGCCAGCAGCTTAGATATGGTCCGGACAGATACGCAGTATTTT
CASSLDMVRTDTQYF
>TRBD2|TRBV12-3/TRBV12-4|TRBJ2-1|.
TGTGCCAGCAGGGGGGAGACTAGCGGGAGGGTGAATGAGCAGTTCTTC
CASRGETSGRVNEQFF
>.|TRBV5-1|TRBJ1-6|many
TGCGCCAGCAGCCAGACCCCGGGGAATTCACCCCTCCACTTT
CASSQTPGNSPLHF
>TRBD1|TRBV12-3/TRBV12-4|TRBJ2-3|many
TGTGCCAGCAGTTTCCGCAGGGGGCGCACAGATACGCAGTATTTT
CASSFRRGRTDTQYF
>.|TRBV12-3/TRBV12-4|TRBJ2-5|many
TGTGCCAGCAGCCCCAAAAGAGAGACCCAGTACTTC
CASSPKRETQYF
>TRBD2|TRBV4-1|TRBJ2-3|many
TGCGCCAGCAGCCAAGAAGAAACGGGAGGGCCAAGGATCTCGCAGTATTTT
CASSQEETGGPRISQYF
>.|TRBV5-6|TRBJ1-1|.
TGTGCCAGCAGCTTGGGACCCCATGACGTCTTT
CASSLGPHDVF
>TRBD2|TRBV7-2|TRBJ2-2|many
TGTGCCAGCAGCCAAACGGGGGGAGGGAACACCGGGGAGCTGTTTTTT
CASSQTGGGNTGELFF
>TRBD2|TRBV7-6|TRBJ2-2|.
TGTGCCAGCAGCCACCCGGGACTAGCGGGCCCCGGGGAGCTGTTTTTT
CASSHPGLAGPGELFF
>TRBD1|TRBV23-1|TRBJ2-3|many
TGCGCCAGCAGTCAATTCGCTTCCCTGGGACAGGGGGCTCCAGATACGCAGTATTTT
CASSQFASLGQGAPDTQYF
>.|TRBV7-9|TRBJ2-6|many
TGTGCCAGCAGCCGGACTGGAGGGGGATTTGGGGCCAACGTCCTGACTTTC
CASSRTGGGFGANVLTF
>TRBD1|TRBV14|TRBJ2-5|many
TGTGCCAGCAGCCGGCGGACAGGGGGCGTCAAGACCCAGTACTTC
CASSRRTGGVKTQYF
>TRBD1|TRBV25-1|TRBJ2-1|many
TGTGCCAGCAGTGCTTACAGGGGGCGGGCCAATGAGCAGTTCTTC
CASSAYRGRANEQFF
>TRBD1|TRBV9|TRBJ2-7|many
TGTGCCAGCAGCGTAGAGCCGGGACAGTACTACGAGCAGTACTTC
CASSVEPGQYYEQYF
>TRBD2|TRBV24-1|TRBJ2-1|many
TGTGCCACCAGTCCCACGGCTAGCGGGAGGGGAAATGAGCAGTTCTTC
CATSPTASGRGNEQFF
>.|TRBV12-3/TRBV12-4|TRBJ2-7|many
TGTGCCAGCAGCCACTCCGCCGCTGCGATCTACGAGCAGTACTTC
CASSHSAAAIYEQYF
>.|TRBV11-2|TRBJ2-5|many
TGTGCCAGCAGCTTAGGCGGCTCGCAAACCCAGTACTTC
CASSLGGSQTQYF
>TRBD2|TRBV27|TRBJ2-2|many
TGTGCCAGCAGTTTATCTTTTTCGGGGCTGGGACTAAACACCGGGGAGCTGTTTTTT
CASSLSFSGLGLNTGELFF